Each of the 6 T cell receptor beta chains below was sequenced from the same sample in a study of T-cell reconstitution after alpha-beta-depleted transplantation in children. Unique molecular identifiers were used to barcode this TCRbeta library. Each CDR3 protein gets one entry after TCRdb re-called the PCR reads with MiXCR. The data hold hundreds of thousands of distinct CDR3 sequences, with over 25% observed a single time. The sample here was PBMCs from the stem cell graft donor, taken from the stem cell graft. All receptors come from a human donor who donated a stem cell graft to a child with aplastic anemia.

For the CDR3, the DNA is TGTGCCAGCAGCTCGGACAGGGGGTTAAGGGGCGATAGAGAGACCCAGTACTTC. Translating it yields CASSSDRGLRGDRETQYF. The chain carries TRBV5-5 and TRBJ2-5, with 10 bases fitting TRBD1. The germline V gene encodes CDR1 SGHKS and CDR2 YYEKEE (reference sequence). This CDR3 has 18 residues. The V gene end was trimmed by 3 bases and the J gene end by 4 bases; junction bases not matched to a gene: 15.

In DNA form, the CDR3 reads TGTGCCAGCAGTTCGGGGGTCAGCGCCAAAAACATTCAGTACTTC. Its translation is CASSSGVSAKNIQYF. The V call is TRBV5-5, the J call TRBJ2-4; TRBD2 is a possible D gene (6 bases). This CDR3 is 15 amino acids long. The germline V gene encodes CDR1 SGHKS and CDR2 YYEKEE (reference sequence). Deletions cut 5 bases from V and 1 base from J, with 13 bases between. Full variable domain (remainder filled in from reference TRBV5-5 and TRBJ2-4): DAGVTQSPTHLIKTRGQQVTLRCSPISGHKSVSWYQQVLGQGPQFIFQYYEKEERGRGNFPDRFSARQFPNYSSELNVNALLLGDSALYLCASSSGVSAKNIQYFGAGTRLSVL.

The chain joins TRBV6-2 or TRBV6-3 to TRBJ1-5; D unresolved. The ends were cut back, 2 bases at V and 3 bases at J, with 8 bases in the middle. CDR1 is MNHEY and CDR2 is SVGEGT in the germline V gene. The CDR3 sequence is 14 residues long. The CDR3 DNA reads as TGTGCCAGCAGTTACGTTAGGAACAATCAGCCCCAGCATTTT. Translation: CASSYVRNNQPQHF.

This clonotype has more than one count but fewer than ten. CDR3 DNA: TGTGCCAGTAGATCAACAGGTATGAACACTGAAGCTTTCTTT. Protein: CASRSTGMNTEAFF. This chain links TRBV19 with TRBJ1-1, with D perhaps TRBD1 (5 bases). This CDR3 is built from 14 residues. CDR1 LNHDA and CDR2 SQIVND come from the germline V gene (reference sequence). The germline V and J ends were trimmed by 6 bases and 0 bases, with 11 bases remaining between them.

This sequence joins TRBV7-2 and TRBJ1-4; maybe TRBD1 (5 bases). The CDR3 covers 15 residues. Trimming removed 8 bases from V and 2 bases from J, with 15 bases in between. Germline CDR1 reads SGHTA; CDR2 reads FQGNSA. In nucleotides, the CDR3 is TGTGCCAGCTCCCGGGGCGGCGCGACTAATGAAAAACTGTTTTTT. This codes for CASSRGGATNEKLFF.

V is TRBV12-3 or TRBV12-4 and J is TRBJ1-3; a weak D match, TRBD1 (5 bases). V was shortened by 2 bases and J by 4 bases, with 12 bases between the two germline ends. There are 15 residues in the CDR3. The CDR3 sequence: CASSLTMGRGNTIYF. The CDR3 DNA sequence: TGTGCCAGCAGTTTAACGATGGGGCGAGGAAACACCATATATTTT.